The 13 T cell receptor beta chains listed next were all sequenced from one sample in a study of T cells in Graves' hyperthyroidism and ophthalmopathy. Using RNA transcripts as the source, TCR beta CDR3 regions were amplified. A first-round RT-PCR of the TCR CDR3 used the HTBI primer set. TCRdb called the multiplex PCR reads again in MiXCR, with one record for every CDR3 protein. The sample has 750,000 to 900,000 distinct CDR3 sequences, over 35% seen once; the top ten hold 7% to 10%. The source material was blood. These receptors all come from a man aged 18 to 30 with Graves' hyperthyroidism.

This clonotype was counted a few times. This chain joins TRBV19 and TRBJ2-5, with a possible D match to TRBD2 (5 bases). The CDR3 contains 15 residues. Germline values: CDR1 LNHDA, CDR2 SQIVND (reference sequence). V was pared by 0 bases and J by 5 bases, with 13 bases between. The CDR3 is CASSIDRSPGETQYF. DNA of the CDR3: TGTGCCAGTAGTATAGATCGGTCCCCGGGGGAGACCCAGTACTTC.

To note about this clonotype: The junction differs from germline at one of its ends, possibly a read error. The chain carries TRBV7-6 and TRBJ2-1; D unresolved. CDR1 SGHVS and CDR2 FNYEAQ come from the germline V gene. CDR3 length: 8 amino acids. The CDR3 DNA sequence: TGTGCCAGCAGCTTAAAACGTTTC. Protein: CASSLKRF.

A remark on this clonotype: Being one base from a much bigger clone, this may be a read error. The chain is built from TRBV10-3 and TRBJ1-1; D uncertain. V dropped 11 bases and J dropped 1 base, with 11 bases sitting between them. The CDR3 runs to 12 residues. In germline, CDR1 is ENHRY, CDR2 SYGVKD. The CDR3 DNA follows: TGTGCCGAGAGATTGGGGAACACTGAAGCTTTCTTT. Translation gives CAERLGNTEAFF.

Here the CDR3 DNA reads TGCGCCAGCAGCCAGTCCGGCTCCTACACCTTC. The encoded protein is CASSQSGSYTF. This rearrangement joins TRBV4-1 to TRBJ1-2; D not resolved. Trimming took off 3 bases at V and 10 bases at J, with 9 bases between the two ends. CDR1 and CDR2 from the germline V gene are MGHRA and YSYEKL. CDR3 length equals 11 residues.

This chain uses TRBV7-8 with TRBJ1-4, with 8 bases matching TRBD1. The CDR3 runs to 14 residues. The germline CDR1 and CDR2 sequences are SGHVS and FQNEAQ. V was clipped by 6 bases and J by 8 bases; unmatched bases: 8. CDR3 amino acids: CASRLTGGGEKLFF. CDR3 bases: TGTGCCAGCAGATTAACAGGGGGTGGCGAAAAACTGTTTTTT. Based on the CDR3 plus reference TRBV7-8 and TRBJ1-4, the full variable domain is GAGVSQSPRYKVAKRGQDVALRCDPISGHVSLFWYQQALGQGPEFLTYFQNEAQLDKSGLPSDRFFAERPEGSVSTLKIQRTQQEDSAVYLCASRLTGGGEKLFFGSGTQLSVL.

This clonotype was counted only a few times. The V call is TRBV20-1, the J call TRBJ1-2; D remains unclear. CDR3 length equals 12 residues. Germline V CDR1 and CDR2: DFQATT, SNEGSKA (reference sequence). Trimming took off 1 base at V and 6 bases at J, with 9 bases between the two ends. CDR3 in amino acids: CSARAYSDGYTF. CDR3 in DNA: TGCAGTGCTAGAGCCTACAGCGATGGCTACACCTTC.

The chain couples TRBV7-9 to TRBJ2-7; 8 nucleotides align to TRBD1. The CDR3 is 13 residues long. The ends lost 2 bases at V and 12 bases at J; junction bases unmatched: 9. The germline V gene encodes CDR1 SEHNR and CDR2 FQNEAQ (reference sequence). Here the CDR3 DNA reads TGTGCCAGCAGCTTACAGGGGGCCGCAAACCCGTACTTC. Amino acid sequence: CASSLQGAANPYF.

The chain uses TRBV19 and TRBJ1-5; D may be TRBD1 (5 bases). The CDR3 has 14 amino acids. CDR1 is LNHDA and CDR2 is SQIVND in the germline V gene (reference sequence). V was clipped by 7 bases and J by 3 bases, with 13 bases between them. Written as DNA, the CDR3 is TGTGCCAGTAATATCGACAGTAACAATCAGCCCCAGCATTTT. Protein sequence: CASNIDSNNQPQHF.

This chain links TRBV5-1 with TRBJ1-1, with D maybe TRBD1 (6 bases). Trimming took 0 bases from V and 10 from J, leaving 13 bases between them. The germline CDR1 and CDR2 sequences are SGHRS and YFSETQ. This CDR3 comprises 13 residues. CDR3 amino acids: CASSLDREVGAFF. In DNA, the CDR3 is TGCGCCAGCAGCTTGGACAGGGAAGTTGGAGCTTTCTTT.

This rearrangement joins TRBV5-4 to TRBJ1-6; D unresolved. This CDR3 region has 14 residues. Trimming removed 3 bases at V and 8 bases at J, with 12 bases between. Per the germline V gene, CDR1 is SGHNT and CDR2 is YYREEE (reference sequence). CDR3 bases: TGTGCCAGCAGCTCCCTGGACGAGCATTCACCCCTCCACTTT. Protein sequence: CASSSLDEHSPLHF.

This clonotype was seen many times. V is TRBV29-1 and J is TRBJ1-3, with D uncertain. Germline V gene sequence: CDR1 SQVTM, CDR2 ANQGSEA. The CDR3 is 13 residues long. Trimming removed 5 bases at V and 0 bases at J, with 8 bases between. The CDR3 sequence is CSVIADSGNTIYF. In DNA, the CDR3 is TGCAGCGTTATAGCGGACTCTGGAAACACCATATATTTT.

This chain connects TRBV12-3 or TRBV12-4 to TRBJ1-1, with 7 bases identical to TRBD1. The junction had 7 bases not matched to a gene; V was cut back by 4 bases and J by 5 bases. The CDR3 loop spans 14 amino acids. The CDR3 DNA reads TGTGCCAGCAGTTACAGGGGAAGGATAACTGAAGCTTTCTTT. As protein: CASSYRGRITEAFF.

The sample holds many counts of this clonotype. The chain employs TRBV7-2 and TRBJ1-1; no clear D gene. The V gene's germline CDR1 is SGHTA and CDR2 FQGNSA. The ends were cut back, 6 bases at V and 3 bases at J, with 11 bases in the middle. CDR3 length: 13 amino acids. As DNA, the CDR3 is TGTGCCAGCAGTGATCAGGCTTACACTGAAGCTTTCTTT. This encodes CASSDQAYTEAFF.